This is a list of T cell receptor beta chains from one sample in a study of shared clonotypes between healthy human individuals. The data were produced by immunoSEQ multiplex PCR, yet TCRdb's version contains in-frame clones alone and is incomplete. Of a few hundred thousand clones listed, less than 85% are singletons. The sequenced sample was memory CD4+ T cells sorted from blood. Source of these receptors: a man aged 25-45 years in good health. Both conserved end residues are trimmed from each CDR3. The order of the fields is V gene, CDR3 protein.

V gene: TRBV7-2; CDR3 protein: ASSLIAGVRY
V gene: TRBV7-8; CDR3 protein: ASSRGRETGELF
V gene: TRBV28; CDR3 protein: ASSTGGYEQF
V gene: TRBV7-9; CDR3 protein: ASSLDARGRTNEQF
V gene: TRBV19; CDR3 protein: ASRLAGGPGNEQF
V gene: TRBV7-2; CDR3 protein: ASSFQGRYNEQF
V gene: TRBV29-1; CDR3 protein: SVAGGSTDTQY
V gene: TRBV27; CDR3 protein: ASSLGGISNQPQH
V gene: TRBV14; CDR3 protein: ASSQGISYEQY
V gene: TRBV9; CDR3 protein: ASSARQGDPGNTIY
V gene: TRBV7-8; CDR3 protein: ASSLGITGSEKLF
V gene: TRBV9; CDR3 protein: ASSVGTGGKEKLF
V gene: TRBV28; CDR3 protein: ASSWDPREQY
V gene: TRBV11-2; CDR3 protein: ASRQIRGLSYEQY
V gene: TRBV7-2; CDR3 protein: ASHTLDTDTQY
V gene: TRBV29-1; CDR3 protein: SVEVGPESYGYT
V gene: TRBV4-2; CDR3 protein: ASSQDGGRTYNSPLH
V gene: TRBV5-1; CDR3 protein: ASSPGLAGPYEQY
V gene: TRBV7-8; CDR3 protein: ASSLAWETQQY
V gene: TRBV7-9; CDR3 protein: ASSSRRGQGQF
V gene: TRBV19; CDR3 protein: ASSPGRVNIQY
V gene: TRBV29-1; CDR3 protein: SVLQGIEQF
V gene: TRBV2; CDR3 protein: ASTLGQQAF
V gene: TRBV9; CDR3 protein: ASSPGPHNEQF
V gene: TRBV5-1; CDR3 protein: ASSTRTGASGRAGGNEQF
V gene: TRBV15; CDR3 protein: ATSRQLSGNTIY
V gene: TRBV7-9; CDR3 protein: ASSFDSKDTQY
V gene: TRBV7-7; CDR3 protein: ASSLGHPPQETQY
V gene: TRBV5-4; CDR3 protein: ASSPFGDQDRENA
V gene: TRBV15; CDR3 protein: ATSLWDLYEQF
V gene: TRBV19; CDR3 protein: ASSIGGTVDEQF
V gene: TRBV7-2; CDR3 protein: ASSPMSGGPYGYT
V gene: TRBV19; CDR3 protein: ASKRQGAAEAF